One sample yielded the 17 T cell receptor beta chains listed below, sequenced in a study of T cell repertoires and Cas9 in healthy adults. Generated by immunoSEQ multiplex PCR, the TCRdb table keeps only in-frame clones and is missing some. Found here are 13,000 to 15,000 clones, 89% of them singletons; the top ten hold roughly 1.9%. The source material was Tregs (CD4+, CD25+, CD127-, CD137-, CD154-) from PBMCs; culture status not recorded. These receptors all stem from a human donor in good health.

This clone was counted once. The rearrangement uses TRBV2 and TRBJ1-2; TRBD1 matches at 7 bases. V lost 4 bases to trimming and J lost 6 bases; unmatched junction nucleotides: 11. The germline gives CDR1 SNHLY, CDR2 FYNNEI. CDR3 length: 15 residues. The DNA for the CDR3 is TGTGCCAGCAGTGCACGTCAGGGGGGTGCGGATGGCTACACCTTC. This translates into CASSARQGGADGYTF.

The J gene is TRBJ1-1, the V gene TRBV6-5; D remains ambiguous. The germline CDR1 and CDR2 sequences are MNHEY and SVGAGI. V lost 0 bases and J 6 bases, leaving 8 bases between the germline ends. This CDR3 is 13 amino acids long. CDR3 in amino acids: CASSYSRAAEAFF. The CDR3 bases are TGTGCCAGCAGTTACTCAAGGGCAGCTGAAGCTTTCTTT.

The chain uses TRBV21-1 and TRBJ2-5. TRBV21-1 is a listed pseudogene. The CDR3 is 8 residues long. The CDR3 nucleotides are TGTGCCAGCGGCCCTACCTACTTC. It specifies CASGPTYF.

This rearrangement joins TRBV2 to TRBJ1-5; no clear D gene. This CDR3 is built from 16 residues. Trimming shortened V by 3 bases and J by 0 bases, and 12 bases separated the two germline ends. Germline V gives CDR1 SNHLY, CDR2 FYNNEI. The CDR3 bases are TGTGCCAGCAGTGACAGGTTCTTCAATAGCAATCAGCCCCAGCATTTT. Protein: CASSDRFFNSNQPQHF.

The chain joins TRBV9 to TRBJ1-6, with D perhaps TRBD1 (6 bases). Germline values: CDR1 SGDLS, CDR2 YYNGEE. The CDR3 length is 15 residues. The V end lost 0 bases, the J end lost 10 bases, and 14 bases lay between the germline ends. CDR3 coding DNA: TGTGCCAGCAGCGTAGGGGCAGGGGTTGGATCACCCCTCCACTTT. Protein sequence: CASSVGAGVGSPLHF.

This clone appeared a few times. The J gene is TRBJ1-3, the V gene TRBV4-1, with a possible D match to TRBD1 (6 bases). The CDR3 runs 16 residues. V was cut by 1 base and J by 2 bases, with 12 bases left in between. In germline, CDR1 is MGHRA, CDR2 YSYEKL. DNA of the CDR3: TGCGCCAGCAGCCAAGGACAGGCGTTGCCTGGAAACACCATATATTTT. Encoded protein: CASSQGQALPGNTIYF.

This clone has more than one count but fewer than ten. The J gene is TRBJ1-6, the V gene TRBV10-3; D perhaps matches TRBD1 (5 bases). CDR1 ENHRY and CDR2 SYGVKD come from the germline V gene. With 6 bases removed from V and 5 bases from J, the gap between germline ends came to 11 bases. The CDR3 length is 14 residues. In nucleotides, the CDR3 is TGTGCCATCAGGCCGGGACGTGATAATTCACCCCTCCACTTT. It specifies CAIRPGRDNSPLHF.

This chain connects TRBV10-2 to TRBJ1-2; tentative D call: TRBD1 (5 bases). The germline V and J ends were trimmed by 3 bases and 5 bases, with 19 bases remaining between them. This CDR3 has 16 amino acids. From germline, CDR1 is WSHSY and CDR2 SAAADI. This chain's CDR3 is CASSETGTGFRYGYTF. CDR3 nucleotides: TGCGCCAGCAGTGAAACCGGGACCGGATTTCGGTATGGCTACACCTTC.

The V and J genes are TRBV19 and TRBJ2-2; D ambiguous. Germline V CDR1 and CDR2: LNHDA, SQIVND (reference sequence). The V and J ends lost 5 bases and 7 bases respectively, with 8 bases between them. The CDR3 is 12 amino acids. The DNA for the CDR3 is TGTGCCAGTAGTCCAAGTATCGGGGAGCTGTTTTTT. It translates to CASSPSIGELFF.

CDR3 sequence: CASRSMGGYTGELFF. CDR3 coding DNA: TGTGCCAGCAGGTCTATGGGGGGATACACCGGGGAGCTGTTTTTT. The rearrangement joins TRBV6-5 to TRBJ2-2, with D possibly matching TRBD2 (6 bases). V was trimmed by 6 bases and J by 3 bases, leaving 14 bases between them. The CDR3 totals 15 residues. Germline V gene sequence: CDR1 MNHEY, CDR2 SVGAGI.

The V call is TRBV2, the J call TRBJ2-7; TRBD1 matches at 10 bases. CDR1 and CDR2 from the germline V gene are SNHLY and FYNNEI. The CDR3 length is 14 residues. Germline trimming cut 5 bases from V and 6 bases from J; bases unmatched to any gene: 7. This chain's CDR3 is CASSSGTGVGEQYF. In nucleotides, the CDR3 is TGTGCCAGCAGTTCCGGGACAGGGGTTGGCGAGCAGTACTTC.

This sequence joins TRBV7-9 and TRBJ1-1; D remains unclear. Trimming cost V 5 bases and J 1 base, with 11 bases left between them. Germline CDR1 reads SEHNR; CDR2 reads FQNEAQ (reference sequence). The CDR3 has 14 residues. In nucleotides, the CDR3 is TGTGCCAGCAGCGTCGGACGGACGAACACTGAAGCTTTCTTT. This gives the protein CASSVGRTNTEAFF.

The chain uses TRBV7-9 and TRBJ2-5, with D hard to call. CDR1 and CDR2 (germline): SEHNR, FQNEAQ (reference sequence). Trimming removed 5 bases at V and 4 bases at J, with 17 bases between. The CDR3 runs 15 residues. CDR3 sequence: CASSTFFSLGETQYF. The DNA for the CDR3 is TGTGCCAGCAGCACCTTTTTTTCTCTCGGAGAGACCCAGTACTTC.

CDR3 amino acids: CAISPPQARYEQYF. The CDR3 DNA is TGTGCCATCAGTCCTCCTCAGGCGAGATACGAGCAGTACTTC. The chain couples TRBV10-3 to TRBJ2-7; D ambiguous. Trimming took 5 bases from V and 4 from J, leaving 15 bases between them. CDR3 length equals 14 residues. Germline V gene sequence: CDR1 ENHRY, CDR2 SYGVKD.

The gene calls are TRBV11-2 and TRBJ2-2, with D perhaps TRBD1 (5 bases). There are 14 residues in the CDR3. V was clipped by 3 bases and J by 6 bases, with 11 bases between them. Germline assignment: CDR1 SGHAT and CDR2 FQNNGV. CDR3 residues: CASSFTGLAGELFF. For the CDR3, the DNA is TGTGCCAGCAGCTTCACAGGATTGGCCGGGGAGCTGTTTTTT.

The chain uses TRBV28 and TRBJ2-1; D could derive from TRBD1 or TRBD2 (5 bases each). V was clipped by 2 bases and J by 0 bases, with 11 bases between them. Per the germline V gene, CDR1 is MDHEN and CDR2 is SYDVKM. CDR3 size: 16 residues. The CDR3 DNA reads TGTGCCAGCAGTTTAGGTTGGGGGTACTCCTACAATGAGCAGTTCTTC. Translating it yields CASSLGWGYSYNEQFF.

The chain is built from TRBV5-5 and TRBJ2-7; D gene ambiguous. Per the germline V gene, CDR1 is SGHKS and CDR2 is YYEKEE (reference sequence). CDR3 length: 12 amino acids. V was clipped by 4 bases and J by 5 bases, with 10 bases between them. CDR3 loop: CASSTLVNEQYF. CDR3 DNA: TGTGCCAGCAGCACCCTTGTAAACGAGCAGTACTTC.